The 9 T cell receptor beta chains below were found in one sample sequenced in a study of blood T cells in healthy people across ages. A sample-barcoded 5' primer and a J-beta primer mix were used in a second PCR of about 6 to 11 cycles. TCRdb reanalysed the 5' RACE reads using MiXCR and keeps one entry per CDR3 protein. The sample has over a million distinct CDR3 sequences; roughly 60% are singletons. The material sequenced was blood. These receptor sequences come from a man younger than 35 in good health.

The chain's CDR3 is CSARKQVQETQYF. The CDR3 nucleotides read TGCAGTGCTAGGAAACAGGTCCAAGAGACCCAGTACTTC. The chain uses TRBV20-1 and TRBJ2-5; D might be TRBD1 (5 bases). Trimming took off 3 bases at V and 1 base at J, with 9 bases between the two ends. Germline values: CDR1 DFQATT, CDR2 SNEGSKA (reference sequence). This CDR3 is 13 amino acids long.

The chain uses TRBV5-1 and TRBJ2-4, with 9 bases that match TRBD1. The germline gives CDR1 SGHRS, CDR2 YFSETQ. This CDR3 has 12 residues. J was trimmed by 13 bases and V by 3 bases; bases with no gene match: 5. CDR3 protein: CASSSTGGVQYF. The CDR3 coding sequence is TGCGCCAGCAGCTCGACAGGGGGTGTGCAGTACTTC.

To note about this clonotype: An end of the junction does not agree with germline; a read error may underlie this. The chain has TRBV11-2 and TRBJ2-1; D gene unclear. Germline assignment: CDR1 SGHAT and CDR2 FQNNGV. CDR3 length: 18 residues. DNA for the CDR3: TGTGCCAGCAGCTTAGAAAGGGCCTCTACCCCCTCCCACAATGAGCAGTTCTTC. Translating it yields CASSLERASTPSHNEQFF.

The chain links TRBV6-1 to TRBJ2-5, with 12 bases fitting TRBD2. Germline lookup yields CDR1 MNHNS and CDR2 SASEGT. The CDR3 is made up of 16 amino acids. The junction had 3 bases not matched to a gene; V was cut back by 3 bases and J by 1 base. CDR3 in DNA: TGTGCCAGCAGTGAGGTGGGACTAGCGGGCCAAGAGACCCAGTACTTC. This codes for CASSEVGLAGQETQYF.

Many counts were recorded for this clonotype. The chain employs TRBV2 and TRBJ2-3; D might be TRBD1 (7 bases). CDR3 length equals 10 residues. The germline V gene has CDR1 SNHLY and CDR2 FYNNEI. The germline V and J ends were trimmed by 11 bases and 10 bases, with 13 bases remaining between them. CDR3 in DNA: TGTGCCCGCGACAGGGAGGCGCAGTATTTT. It translates to CARDREAQYF.

The rearrangement links TRBV13 to TRBJ2-5; D is uncertain. The germline CDR1 and CDR2 sequences are PRHDT and FYEKMQ (reference sequence). Trimming cost V 0 bases and J 5 bases, with 10 bases left between them. The CDR3 loop spans 14 amino acids. CDR3 amino acids: CASSLGTVLETQYF. The CDR3 DNA reads as TGTGCCAGCAGCTTAGGGACCGTGCTGGAGACCCAGTACTTC.

J is TRBJ2-1 and V is TRBV5-8, with D tentatively TRBD2 (6 bases). The germline V gene encodes CDR1 SGHTS and CDR2 YDEGEE. The CDR3 length is 18 residues. V was clipped by 4 bases and J by 8 bases, with 28 bases between them. CDR3: CASSPGTWSGAVSDEQFF. The DNA of the CDR3 is TGTGCCAGCAGCCCGGGGACTTGGAGCGGTGCAGTAAGCGATGAGCAGTTCTTC.

The chain has TRBV6-5 and TRBJ1-5; unclear D gene. This CDR3 comprises 14 residues. The germline gives CDR1 MNHEY, CDR2 SVGAGI. V was pared by 5 bases and J by 7 bases, with 15 bases between. In DNA form, the CDR3 reads TGTGCCAGCAGTCCCCTTAAGGTGGGCCAGCCCCAGCATTTT. It encodes CASSPLKVGQPQHF.

The count of this clonotype is one. This chain connects TRBV20-1 to TRBJ2-3; D may correspond to TRBD1 or TRBD2 (5 bases each). Germline CDR1 and CDR2: DFQATT and SNEGSKA (reference sequence). V was trimmed by 7 bases and J by 5 bases, leaving 16 bases between them. The CDR3 loop spans 13 amino acids. CDR3 nucleotides: TGCAGTGGGGGACCGAGGAATGAAGATACGCAGTATTTT. This encodes CSGGPRNEDTQYF.